Below, 21 T cell receptor beta chains from the same sample are listed, as sequenced in a study of blood T cells in healthy people across ages. A second PCR, run for about 6 to 12 cycles, used a sample-barcoded 5' primer plus a J-beta primer mix. One entry per CDR3 protein, called by TCRdb with MiXCR from the 5' RACE reads. The sample comprises hundreds of thousands of distinct CDR3 sequences, 53% of which are singletons, and 40% to 50% rests with the top ten. Sequenced: blood. All receptors come from a man older than 75 in good health.

This rearrangement joins TRBV4-2 to TRBJ2-7; 16 nucleotides align to TRBD2. The CDR3 loop spans 18 amino acids. V gave up 1 base and J gave up 4 bases; unmatched junction bases: 7. The germline CDR1 and CDR2 sequences are LGHNA and YNFKEQ. The CDR3 nucleotides are TGTGCCAGCAGCCAAGGGGGACTAGCGGGAGGGCCTTGGTACGAGCAGTACTTC. This codes for CASSQGGLAGGPWYEQYF.

This clonotype was counted between two and nine times. A junction end diverges from the germline sequence, so it may reflect a read error. The V call is TRBV5-1, the J call TRBJ2-1; 9 bases align to TRBD1. The CDR3 is made up of 15 amino acids. Germline CDR1 is SGHRS and CDR2 is YFSETQ. As DNA, the CDR3 is TGTGCCAGCAGCTTAGGGGACAGGGACTACAATGAGCAGTTCTTC. Translation: CASSLGDRDYNEQFF.

This sequence joins TRBV7-3 and TRBJ2-3; possibly TRBD1 for D (5 bases). The V gene's germline CDR1 is SGHTA and CDR2 FQGTGA. This CDR3 comprises 14 residues. V lost 5 bases to trimming and J lost 2 bases, with 11 bases between them. The CDR3 region has the DNA TGTGCCAGCAGCCCGACAGTTTCCACAGATACGCAGTATTTT. This sequence encodes CASSPTVSTDTQYF. Using reference TRBV7-3 and TRBJ2-3 for the parts outside the CDR3, the full variable domain is GAGVSQTPSNKVTEKGKYVELRCDPISGHTALYWYRQSLGQGPEFLIYFQGTGAADDSGLPNDRFFAVRPEGSVSTLKIQRTERGDSAVYLCASSPTVSTDTQYFGPGTRLTVL.

The chain joins TRBV2 to TRBJ2-5; 8 bases line up with TRBD1. In germline, CDR1 is SNHLY, CDR2 FYNNEI. The junction had 6 bases not matched to a gene; V was cut back by 10 bases and J by 5 bases. The CDR3 is 12 amino acids. In nucleotides, the CDR3 is TGTGCCACTGAGGACAGGGCGGAGACCCAGTACTTC. Amino acid sequence: CATEDRAETQYF.

The V call is TRBV5-1, the J call TRBJ2-3, with D unclear. Germline CDR1 reads SGHRS; CDR2 reads YFSETQ. The CDR3 spans 15 residues. The V and J ends lost 4 bases and 0 bases respectively, with 12 bases between them. In nucleotides, the CDR3 is TGCGCCAGCAGCCCGGACGCAACTAGCACAGATACGCAGTATTTT. It codes for CASSPDATSTDTQYF. Combining the CDR3 with reference TRBV5-1 and TRBJ2-3 gives the whole variable domain KAGVTQTPRYLIKTRGQQVTLSCSPISGHRSVSWYQQTPGQGLQFLFEYFSETQRNKGNFPGRFSGRQFSNSRSEMNVSTLELGDSALYLCASSPDATSTDTQYFGPGTRLTVL.

This clonotype was seen a few times. The V call is TRBV20-1, the J call TRBJ2-1, with D possibly being TRBD2 (6 bases). This CDR3 is built from 16 residues. Looked up from germline, CDR1 is DFQATT and CDR2 is SNEGSKA (reference sequence). Trimming removed 1 base from V and 2 bases from J, with 15 bases in between. The CDR3 nucleotides are TGCAGTGCTAGAGCGTACGTCGGGGGACCCTACAATGAGCAGTTCTTC. This sequence encodes CSARAYVGGPYNEQFF.

This chain connects TRBV10-3 to TRBJ2-1; TRBD2 matches at 12 bases. Near its end, the DNA agrees better with TRBJ2-7, so the J call may be wrong. The CDR3 length is 15 residues. Per germline, CDR1 ENHRY and CDR2 SYGVKD. CDR3 sequence (DNA): TGTGCCATCAGTACTAGCGGGGGGATAAGCAATGAGCAGTACTTC. It translates to CAISTSGGISNEQYF.

This clonotype was detected only a few times. This rearrangement joins TRBV4-1 to TRBJ2-7, with 7 bases that match TRBD2. In germline, CDR1 is MGHRA, CDR2 YSYEKL. With 4 bases clipped from V and 0 bases from J, the junction kept 3 bases outside the gene matches. This CDR3 spans 14 amino acids. The CDR3 nucleotides read TGCGCCAGCAGCCGTCTAGCGGTCTCCTACGAGCAGTACTTC. Translated: CASSRLAVSYEQYF.

This clonotype showed up just a few times. The chain links TRBV5-1 to TRBJ2-5; TRBD2 agrees at 8 bases. Trimming took 0 bases from V and 4 from J; bases not matched to a gene: 8. The CDR3 covers 16 residues. Germline CDR1 reads SGHRS; CDR2 reads YFSETQ. The CDR3 protein is CASSLGAAGVGETQYF. Here the CDR3 DNA reads TGCGCCAGCAGCTTGGGGGCAGCGGGAGTTGGAGAGACCCAGTACTTC.

The chain couples TRBV21-1 to TRBJ2-5; the D call in the table, TRBD1, was not verified against the DNA. The closer fit of TRBJ2-7 to the DNA end suggests the J call may be wrong. TRBV21-1 is noted as a pseudogene. This CDR3 region has 15 residues. The DNA for the CDR3 is TGTGCCAGCAGCTCCCAGACAGGGAAGTACTACGAGCAGTACTTC. This gives the protein CASSSQTGKYYEQYF.

The V call is TRBV10-3, the J call TRBJ2-7; TRBD1 might be the D (6 bases). This CDR3 contains 13 residues. CDR1 is ENHRY and CDR2 is SYGVKD in the germline V gene. V was cut by 5 bases and J by 5 bases, with 13 bases left in between. CDR3 in DNA: TGTGCCATCAGTCGACAGGACGAAGACGAGCAGTACTTC. This sequence encodes CAISRQDEDEQYF.

This rearrangement joins TRBV6-5 to TRBJ1-5; D not resolved. V was cut by 0 bases and J by 10 bases, with 16 bases left in between. This CDR3 has 15 amino acids. The germline V gene has CDR1 MNHEY and CDR2 SVGAGI. The CDR3 reads CASSYSGGPERPQHF. DNA for the CDR3: TGTGCCAGCAGTTACTCGGGAGGGCCTGAGCGACCCCAGCATTTT.

The chain carries TRBV29-1 and TRBJ2-1; 9 bases align to TRBD2. Germline-derived CDR1 and CDR2 are SQVTM and ANQGSEA. Losses at the gene ends were 4 bases for V and 4 bases for J; bases not matched to a gene: 8. There are 15 residues in the CDR3. The CDR3 nucleotides read TGCAGCGTTGGAGGTCTAGCGGGGCGTTACAATGAGCAGTTCTTC. This encodes CSVGGLAGRYNEQFF.

This clonotype was found a few times. The chain recombines TRBV7-8 with TRBJ2-5; tentative D call: TRBD1 (5 bases). The CDR3 is 14 amino acids. The V and J ends lost 6 bases and 2 bases respectively, with 13 bases between them. The germline CDR1 and CDR2 sequences are SGHVS and FQNEAQ. The CDR3 loop reads CASSKGYRQETQYF. CDR3 sequence (DNA): TGTGCCAGCAGTAAGGGGTACAGGCAAGAGACCCAGTACTTC.

The chain carries TRBV7-2 and TRBJ2-7, with D perhaps matching TRBD2 (5 bases). Per the germline V gene, CDR1 is SGHTA and CDR2 is FQGNSA. This CDR3 comprises 16 residues. The germline V and J ends were trimmed by 0 bases and 7 bases, with 19 bases remaining between them. This chain's CDR3 is CASSLAVSGTYNEQYF. DNA of the CDR3: TGTGCCAGCAGCTTAGCGGTGAGCGGTACCTACAATGAGCAGTACTTC.

The chain has TRBV20-1 and TRBJ2-4, with D tentatively TRBD1 (6 bases). The tail of the sequence fits TRBJ2-7 better, so the J call may be wrong. The CDR3 sequence is 14 residues long. Germline CDR1 and CDR2: DFQATT and SNEGSKA (reference sequence). The CDR3, as DNA: TGCAGTGCTAGCGGTCAGGGGTTCACCTACGAGCAGTACTTC. Amino acids: CSASGQGFTYEQYF.

The V gene is TRBV7-2, the J gene TRBJ1-5, with D possibly matching TRBD1 (6 bases). Germline V gives CDR1 SGHTA, CDR2 FQGNSA. The CDR3 covers 16 residues. V gave up 1 base and J gave up 6 bases, with 16 bases separating them. In DNA form, the CDR3 reads TGTGCCAGCAGCTTAGGAGGGCGTGGGGGCGGTCAGCCCCAGCATTTT. This encodes CASSLGGRGGGQPQHF.

The rearrangement uses TRBV5-1 and TRBJ2-5; 9 nucleotides match TRBD2. This CDR3 spans 16 amino acids. Germline loops: CDR1 SGHRS, CDR2 YFSETQ. Germline trimming cut 0 bases from V and 1 base from J; bases unmatched to any gene: 4. The DNA of the CDR3 is TGCGCCAGCAGCTTGGAACCTAGCGGGGCCCAAGAGACCCAGTACTTC. Translation gives CASSLEPSGAQETQYF.

The chain combines TRBV29-1 with TRBJ2-3; 8 positions match TRBD2. The V gene end was trimmed by 3 bases and the J gene end by 2 bases; junction bases not matched to a gene: 4. The CDR3 runs to 14 residues. The germline CDR1 and CDR2 sequences are SQVTM and ANQGSEA. Here the CDR3 DNA reads TGCAGCGTTGAGCTAGCGGGTATCACAGATACGCAGTATTTT. This translates into CSVELAGITDTQYF.

For the CDR3, the DNA is TGTGCCACCAGTGATCCCGGTATAGGGGGGACTAGCGGGACCTACACAGATACGCAGTATTTT. It encodes CATSDPGIGGTSGTYTDTQYF. The chain couples TRBV24-1 to TRBJ2-3, with TRBD2 matching over 13 bases. CDR3 length equals 21 residues. The trim removed 3 bases at V and 2 bases at J, leaving 16 bases unmatched. Per germline, CDR1 KGHDR and CDR2 SFDVKD.

V and J are TRBV9 and TRBJ2-7, with TRBD1 as a possible D gene (6 bases). The germline V gene encodes CDR1 SGDLS and CDR2 YYNGEE. This CDR3 has 14 amino acids. The V gene lost 0 bases and the J gene lost 3 bases, with 10 bases spanning the gap. DNA of the CDR3: TGTGCCAGCAGCGTAGGGACAGCTCACTACGAGCAGTACTTC. It specifies CASSVGTAHYEQYF.